Sequencing of this T cell receptor beta chain was carried out in a study of cytomegalovirus exposure and HLA in healthy donors. Study-level information: Counted in an early data release were tens of millions of unique TCRs from HLA-typed donors. The study, taken as a whole, reports: Later analysis demonstrated an association between a missense DCLRE1C variant and TCR beta V- and J-gene trimming. The likely origin of a cluster of highly shared sequence variants was a sequencing artifact.

In the PCR, 60 Vbeta and 13 Jbeta primers were used. Produced via immunoSEQ multiplex PCR; TCRdb's table is partial and in-frame only. The listing contains 150,000 or so clones. As concerns this clone: As yet, its antigen is unknown.

The sequenced sample was PBMCs. The receptor was derived from a woman aged 50 to 65 in good health and CMV-seronegative.

CDR3 nucleotides: TGTGCCAGCAGTCCAGCGGGGGGTGACACTGAAGCTTTCTTT. Its translation is CASSPAGGDTEAFF. V gene TRBV11-1 combines with J gene TRBJ1-1; perhaps TRBD1 as D (5 bases). Germline assignment: CDR1 SGHAT and CDR2 FQDESV (reference sequence). This CDR3 contains 14 residues. The V end was cut by 6 bases, the J end by 3 bases, with 14 bases between.